This T cell receptor (beta chain) emerged from a study of blood T cell repertoires in COVID-19. The germline V gene has CDR1 MGHRA and CDR2 YSYEKL. V trimming: 4 bases; J trimming: 8 bases; junction bases outside the gene matches: 19. The CDR3 length is 18 residues. This clone was seen only once. How the authors handled the data: Reference gene primer amplification gave estimated nucleated cell counts. Only in-frame clones appear in the TCRdb table, and some are missing; sequencing was by immunoSEQ multiplex PCR. The V and J calls and clone size come from that table; D and trimming were worked out from the DNA. The sample has about 220,000 clones; around 90% are singletons.

The material sequenced was PBMCs or T cells enriched from blood (not recorded which). The V and J genes are TRBV4-1 and TRBJ1-4; 7 bases are a match to TRBD1. The sequence was collected from a woman aged 25 to 39 who had recovered from COVID-19. CDR3 bases: TGCGCCAGCAGCCGAACCGGGACAGTAGGTAACGTTGGGGAAAAACTGTTTTTT. It yields the protein CASSRTGTVGNVGEKLFF.